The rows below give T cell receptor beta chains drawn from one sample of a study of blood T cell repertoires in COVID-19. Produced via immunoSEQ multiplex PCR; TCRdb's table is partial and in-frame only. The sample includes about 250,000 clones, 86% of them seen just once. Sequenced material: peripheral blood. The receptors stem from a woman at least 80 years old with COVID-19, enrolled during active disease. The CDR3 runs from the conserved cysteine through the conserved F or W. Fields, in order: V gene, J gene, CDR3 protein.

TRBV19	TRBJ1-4	CASAGTGVINEKLFF
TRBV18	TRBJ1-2	CASSPTGSDGYTF
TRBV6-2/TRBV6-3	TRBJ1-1	CASSRLNRGQTEAFF
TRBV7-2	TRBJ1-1	CASSSGIEAFF
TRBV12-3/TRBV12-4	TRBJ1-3	CASSFRNTIYF
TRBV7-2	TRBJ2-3	CASSLLAVGTDTQYF
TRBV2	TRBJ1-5	CASSEARRQLNQPQHF
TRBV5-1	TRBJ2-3	CASSLGTEGDTQYF
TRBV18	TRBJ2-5	CASSPPQRGQETQYF
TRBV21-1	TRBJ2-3	CASSKIKGQGTDTQYF
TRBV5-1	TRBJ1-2	CASRRSDNYGYTF
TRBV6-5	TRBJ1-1	CASDRTAANTEAFF
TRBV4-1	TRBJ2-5	CASSNGMAGERETQYF
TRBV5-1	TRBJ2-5	CASSLGEGPQETQYF
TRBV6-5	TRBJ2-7	CASSPPGGKYEQYF
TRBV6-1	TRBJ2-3	CASSERTGAADTQYF
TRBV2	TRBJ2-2	CASKKGVNTGELFF
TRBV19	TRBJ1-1	CASSYRYRNTEAFF
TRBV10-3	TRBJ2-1	CATTGQGYNEQFF
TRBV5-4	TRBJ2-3	CASSRTSGRTDTQYF
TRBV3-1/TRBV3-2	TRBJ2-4	CASSNRDSIAKNIQYF
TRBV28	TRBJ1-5	CASRRQDLSNQPQHF
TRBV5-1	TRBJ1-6	CASSLATGGGSPLHF
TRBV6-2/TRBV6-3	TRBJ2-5	CASSYSLAGEFEETQYF
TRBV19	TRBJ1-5	CASSIAGQGGGISQPQHF
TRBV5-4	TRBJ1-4	CASGDRGSEKLFF
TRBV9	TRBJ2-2	CASSAPGGLPNTGELFF
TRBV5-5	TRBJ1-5	CASRLQGAPNQPQHF
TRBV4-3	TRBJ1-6	CASSQDLGSSYNSPLHF
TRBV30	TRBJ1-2	CAWSVQGVGYGYTF
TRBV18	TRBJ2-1	CASSPPGPSGGSGEQFF
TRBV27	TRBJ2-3	CASSYLPGAGTDTQYF
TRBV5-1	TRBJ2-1	CASSLGGPYNEQFF
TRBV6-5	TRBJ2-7	CASSFSGETYEQYF
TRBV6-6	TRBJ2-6	CASTGSGANVLTF
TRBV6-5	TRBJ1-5	CASRTGINQPQHF
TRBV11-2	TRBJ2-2	CASRDQGARTGELFF
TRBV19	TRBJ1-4	CASRRTAPGGEKLFF
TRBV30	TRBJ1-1	CAWSAQQNTEAFF
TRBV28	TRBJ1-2	CASTRGSYGYTF
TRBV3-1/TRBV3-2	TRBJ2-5	CASSQVGPLRGETQYF
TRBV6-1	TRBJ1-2	CASSETVNYGYTF
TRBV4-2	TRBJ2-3	CASSPQKGLAGVTDTQYF
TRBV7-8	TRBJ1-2	CASSLQGQGAYGYTF
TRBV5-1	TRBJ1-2	CASSIGRGVGYTF
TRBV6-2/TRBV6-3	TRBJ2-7	CASSYGGGPYEQYF